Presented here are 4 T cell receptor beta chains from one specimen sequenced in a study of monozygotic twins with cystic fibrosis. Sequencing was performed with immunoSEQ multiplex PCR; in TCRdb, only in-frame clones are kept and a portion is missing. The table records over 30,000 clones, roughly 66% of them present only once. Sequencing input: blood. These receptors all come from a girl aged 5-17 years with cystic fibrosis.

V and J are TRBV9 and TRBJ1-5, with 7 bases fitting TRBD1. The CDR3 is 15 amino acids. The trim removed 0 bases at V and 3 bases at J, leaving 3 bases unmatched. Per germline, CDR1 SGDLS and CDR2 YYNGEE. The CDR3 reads CASSVAGGHNQPQHF. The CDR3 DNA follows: TGTGCCAGCAGCGTAGCAGGGGGACACAATCAGCCCCAGCATTTT.

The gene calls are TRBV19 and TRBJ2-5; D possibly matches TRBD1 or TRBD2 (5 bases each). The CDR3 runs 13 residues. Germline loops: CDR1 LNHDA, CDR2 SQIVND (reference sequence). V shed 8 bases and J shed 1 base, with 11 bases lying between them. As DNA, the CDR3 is TGTGCCAGTTACGAGGGGCTCCAAGAGACCCAGTACTTC. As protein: CASYEGLQETQYF.

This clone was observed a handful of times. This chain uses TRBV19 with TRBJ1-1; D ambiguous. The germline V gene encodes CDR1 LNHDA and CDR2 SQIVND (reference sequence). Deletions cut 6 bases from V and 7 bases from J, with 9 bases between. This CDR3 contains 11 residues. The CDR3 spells CASRDGIEAFF. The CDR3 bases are TGTGCCAGTAGGGATGGAATTGAAGCTTTCTTT. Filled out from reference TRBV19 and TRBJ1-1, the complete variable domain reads DGGITQSPKYLFRKEGQNVTLSCEQNLNHDAMYWYRQDPGQGLRLIYYSQIVNDFQKGDIAEGYSVSREKKESFPLTVTSAQKNPTAFYLCASRDGIEAFFGQGTRLTVV.

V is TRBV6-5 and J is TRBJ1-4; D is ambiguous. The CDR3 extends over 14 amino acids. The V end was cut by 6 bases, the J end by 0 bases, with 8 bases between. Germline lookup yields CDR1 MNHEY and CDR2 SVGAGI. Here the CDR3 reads CASSPVATNEKLFF. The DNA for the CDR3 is TGTGCCAGCAGCCCCGTTGCAACTAATGAAAAACTGTTTTTT.